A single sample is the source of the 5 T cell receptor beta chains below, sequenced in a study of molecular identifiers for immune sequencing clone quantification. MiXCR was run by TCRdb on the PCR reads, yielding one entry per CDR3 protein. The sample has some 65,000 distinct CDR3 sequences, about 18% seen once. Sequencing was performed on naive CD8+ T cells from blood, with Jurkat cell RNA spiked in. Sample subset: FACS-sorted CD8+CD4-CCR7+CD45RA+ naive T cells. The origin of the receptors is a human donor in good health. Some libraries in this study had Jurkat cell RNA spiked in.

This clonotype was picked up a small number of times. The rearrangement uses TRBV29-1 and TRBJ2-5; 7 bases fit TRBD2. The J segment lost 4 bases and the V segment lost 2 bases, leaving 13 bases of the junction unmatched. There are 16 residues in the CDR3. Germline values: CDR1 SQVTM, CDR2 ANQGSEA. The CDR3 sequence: CSVEPVAGRVGETQYF. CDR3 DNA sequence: TGCAGCGTTGAACCCGTAGCAGGGAGGGTTGGAGAGACCCAGTACTTC.

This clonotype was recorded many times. CDR3 in amino acids: CASSQGSLAGGWEETQYF. The CDR3 nucleotides are TGCGCCAGCAGCCAAGGATCCCTAGCGGGGGGCTGGGAAGAGACCCAGTACTTC. The chain recombines TRBV4-1 with TRBJ2-5; 11 nucleotides align to TRBD2. Per the germline V gene, CDR1 is MGHRA and CDR2 is YSYEKL. The CDR3 consists of 18 residues. V gave up 1 base and J gave up 3 bases; unmatched junction bases: 10.

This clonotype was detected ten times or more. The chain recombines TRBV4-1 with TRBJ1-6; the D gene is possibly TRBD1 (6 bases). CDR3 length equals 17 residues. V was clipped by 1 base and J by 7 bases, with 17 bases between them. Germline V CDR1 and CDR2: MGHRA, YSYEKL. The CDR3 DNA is TGCGCCAGCAGCCAAGGCAACCTACAGGGTATGAATTCACCCCTCCACTTT. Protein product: CASSQGNLQGMNSPLHF.

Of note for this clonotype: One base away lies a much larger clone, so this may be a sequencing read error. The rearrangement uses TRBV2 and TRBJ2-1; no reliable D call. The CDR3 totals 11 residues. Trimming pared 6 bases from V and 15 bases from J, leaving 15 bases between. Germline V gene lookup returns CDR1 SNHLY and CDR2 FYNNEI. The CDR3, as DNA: TGTGCCAGCAGAGACGACTGTCGTTCGTTCTTC. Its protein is CASRDDCRSFF.

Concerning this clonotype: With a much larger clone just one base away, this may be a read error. CDR3 DNA sequence: TGCAGCGTGCGGTCAGGGGGTATGAACGCTGAAGCTTTCTTT. Protein product: CSVRSGGMNAEAFF. The V call is TRBV29-1, the J call TRBJ1-1, with 7 bases lining up with TRBD1. Germline CDR1 and CDR2: SQVTM and ANQGSEA. This CDR3 region has 14 residues.